This TCR beta chain was sequenced for a study of early T cells in non-severe SARS-CoV-2 infection. This clonotype was picked up many times. Antigen: not known. Study-level results: The VDJdb matching leaned toward anti-spike CD8 responses and overlooked private and CD4 specificities.

The CDR3 totals 17 residues. The V gene's germline CDR1 is SNHLY and CDR2 FYNNEI. With 3 bases removed from V and 3 bases from J, the gap between germline ends came to 18 bases. Researchers tagged individual cDNA molecules with unique molecular identifiers. A single record per CDR3 protein comes from TCRdb applying MiXCR to the 5' RACE reads. The sample has some 87,000 distinct CDR3 sequences; about 13% are singletons. The V gene is TRBV2, the J gene TRBJ2-1, with D tentatively TRBD2 (6 bases). This TCR was sampled from an adult who was a healthcare worker with PCR-confirmed SARS-CoV-2 infection or an uninfected control (not recorded which). What was sequenced was whole blood. The CDR3 reads CASSDGSLALGYNEQFF. DNA of the CDR3: TGTGCCAGCAGTGACGGCAGTCTAGCGTTGGGCTACAATGAGCAGTTCTTC.